This T cell receptor (beta chain) was obtained from a study of T cell changes during pregnancy in multiple sclerosis. Trimming took off 5 bases at V and 2 bases at J, with 16 bases between the two ends. The CDR3 length is 15 residues. Germline-derived CDR1 and CDR2 are PRHDT and FYEKMQ (reference sequence). Generated by immunoSEQ multiplex PCR, the TCRdb table keeps only in-frame clones and is missing some. The data contain roughly 29,000 clones, 75% to 90% of them singletons. The receptor comes from a female donor in good health, enrolled as a control in a pregnancy study. This chain uses TRBV13 with TRBJ2-7; the D gene is possibly TRBD2 (6 bases). Sample: CD4+ T cells from peripheral blood mononuclear cells, taken in the first trimester of pregnancy. The CDR3 coding sequence is TGTGCCAGCAGCGACGGACTACGGGAACCCTACGAGCAGTACTTC. Encoded protein: CASSDGLREPYEQYF.